This T cell receptor beta chain is from a study of T cell responses to AZD1222 COVID-19 vaccine. Repertoires were generated with immunoSEQ multiplex PCR, while TCRdb's copy carries only in-frame clones and drops some. Among 150,000 to 200,000 clones listed, 90% were seen once. This CDR3 spans 16 amino acids. V gave up 2 bases and J gave up 6 bases; unmatched junction bases: 6. Germline-derived CDR1 and CDR2 are MNHEY and SVGAGI. The origin of this receptor is an adult in good health. This material consisted of peripheral blood, taken on day 0 of AZD1222 vaccination. This chain joins TRBV6-5 and TRBJ1-4, with 10 bases matching TRBD1. CDR3 sequence: CASSYATGQGHEKLFF. For the CDR3, the DNA is TGTGCCAGCAGTTACGCCACGGGACAGGGGCATGAAAAACTGTTTTTT.